This is a list of T cell receptor beta chains from one sample in a study of CD8 T cells in ankylosing spondylitis. TCRdb itself ran the 5' RACE reads through MiXCR, one entry per CDR3 protein. The data contain about 240,000 distinct CDR3 sequences, roughly a tenth of them seen just once; the ten biggest clones take up roughly 6.8%. Material for sequencing was blood, either unsorted or a sorted T cell fraction (not recorded which). Every receptor here comes from a male donor with ankylosing spondylitis or in good health (not recorded which). CDR3s include the opening cysteine and the closing phenylalanine or tryptophan. The D gene is left open where the match is weak. Clone size appears in some rows only: once, few, many, or a class for an expanded clone.

cdr3_aa: CASSLEGPGTGELFF
cdr3_nt: TGTGCCAGCAGCTTGGAGGGGCCGGGCACCGGGGAGCTGTTTTTT
d_call: NA
v_call: TRBV5-5
clone_size: NA
j_call: TRBJ2-2

cdr3_aa: CSAKTQGSQYF
cdr3_nt: TGCAGTGCTAAAACACAGGGTTCCCAGTACTTC
d_call: NA
v_call: TRBV20-1
clone_size: many
j_call: TRBJ2-5

cdr3_aa: CSARPSGGSWETQYF
cdr3_nt: TGCAGTGCTAGGCCCAGCGGGGGTTCCTGGGAGACCCAGTACTTC
d_call: TRBD2
v_call: TRBV20-1
clone_size: many
j_call: TRBJ2-5

cdr3_aa: CASSLGGWGVLF
cdr3_nt: TGTGCCAGCAGCTTAGGGGGATGGGGAGTTCTGTTC
d_call: NA
v_call: TRBV7-9
clone_size: few
j_call: TRBJ2-7

cdr3_aa: CATSAVGGFMDTQYF
cdr3_nt: TGTGCCACCAGTGCCGTTGGGGGGTTCATGGATACGCAGTATTTT
d_call: NA
v_call: TRBV24-1
clone_size: many
j_call: TRBJ2-3

cdr3_aa: CASSEPGTGLRDGYTF
cdr3_nt: TGTGCCAGCAGTGAACCCGGGACAGGGTTGAGGGATGGCTACACCTTC
d_call: TRBD1
v_call: TRBV25-1
clone_size: many
j_call: TRBJ1-2

cdr3_aa: CASSFGQGAGYGYTF
cdr3_nt: TGTGCCAGCAGCTTCGGACAGGGTGCCGGCTATGGCTACACCTTC
d_call: TRBD1
v_call: TRBV7-9
clone_size: many
j_call: TRBJ1-2

cdr3_aa: CAEGHGPYEAFF
cdr3_nt: TGTGCGGAGGGACACGGACCATATGAAGCTTTCTTT
d_call: NA
v_call: TRBV28
clone_size: NA
j_call: TRBJ1-1

cdr3_aa: CASSLVVTEATEAFF
cdr3_nt: TGCGCCAGCAGCTTGGTGGTCACCGAGGCAACTGAAGCTTTCTTT
d_call: NA
v_call: TRBV5-1
clone_size: many
j_call: TRBJ1-1

cdr3_aa: CASSPDASSYNEQFF
cdr3_nt: TGCGCCAGCAGCCCGGACGCCAGCTCCTACAATGAGCAGTTCTTC
d_call: NA
v_call: TRBV5-1
clone_size: many
j_call: TRBJ2-1

cdr3_aa: CSAGGLAGEEGTDTQYF
cdr3_nt: TGCAGTGCTGGGGGGCTAGCGGGAGAGGAAGGCACAGATACGCAGTATTTT
d_call: TRBD2
v_call: TRBV20-1
clone_size: NA
j_call: TRBJ2-3

cdr3_aa: CASSQAVGSHQPQHF
cdr3_nt: TGCGCCAGCAGCCAAGCTGTGGGCAGTCATCAGCCCCAGCATTTT
d_call: NA
v_call: TRBV4-1
clone_size: few
j_call: TRBJ1-5

cdr3_aa: CASSQDGVTSTQYF
cdr3_nt: TGTGCCAGCAGCCAAGATGGGGTCACCTCAACGCAGTATTTT
d_call: NA
v_call: TRBV3-1
clone_size: few
j_call: TRBJ2-3

cdr3_aa: CASSQEVGGQETQYF
cdr3_nt: TGTGCCAGCAGCCAAGAGGTGGGGGGTCAAGAGACCCAGTACTTC
d_call: NA
v_call: TRBV3-1
clone_size: NA
j_call: TRBJ2-5

cdr3_aa: CASSFGVVTLDTEAFF
cdr3_nt: TGTGCCAGCAGTTTCGGGGTGGTGACCCTAGACACTGAAGCTTTCTTT
d_call: NA
v_call: TRBV5-5
clone_size: few
j_call: TRBJ1-1

cdr3_aa: CSATVAGGDNEQFF
cdr3_nt: TGCAGCGCGACGGTAGCGGGGGGCGACAATGAGCAGTTCTTC
d_call: TRBD2
v_call: TRBV29-1
clone_size: many
j_call: TRBJ2-1

cdr3_aa: CASSLDRGTADTQYF
cdr3_nt: TGTGCCAGCAGTCTTGACAGGGGCACAGCAGATACGCAGTATTTT
d_call: TRBD1
v_call: TRBV28
clone_size: NA
j_call: TRBJ2-3

cdr3_aa: CASSESRRELFF
cdr3_nt: TGTGCCAGCAGTGAAAGTCGACGGGAACTGTTTTTT
d_call: NA
v_call: TRBV2
clone_size: NA
j_call: TRBJ1-4

cdr3_aa: CSVVSVLPGELFF
cdr3_nt: TGCAGCGTTGTTTCGGTACTACCCGGGGAGCTGTTTTTT
d_call: NA
v_call: TRBV29-1
clone_size: NA
j_call: TRBJ2-2

cdr3_aa: CASSLDRDGTEAFF
cdr3_nt: TGTGCCAGCAGTTTGGACAGGGATGGGACTGAAGCTTTCTTT
d_call: TRBD1
v_call: TRBV6-5
clone_size: NA
j_call: TRBJ1-1

cdr3_aa: CASSSRQEGGIQYF
cdr3_nt: TGTGCCAGCAGTTCGCGTCAAGAGGGTGGCATTCAGTACTTC
d_call: NA
v_call: TRBV12-3/TRBV12-4
clone_size: few
j_call: TRBJ2-4

cdr3_aa: CASSLDTVQPQHF
cdr3_nt: TGTGCCAGCAGTTTAGATACAGTACAGCCCCAGCATTTT
d_call: NA
v_call: TRBV12-3/TRBV12-4
clone_size: few
j_call: TRBJ1-5

cdr3_aa: CASSLASGQPIGELFF
cdr3_nt: TGTGCCAGCAGCTTAGCGTCGGGACAACCCATCGGGGAGCTGTTTTTT
d_call: NA
v_call: TRBV7-9
clone_size: NA
j_call: TRBJ2-2

cdr3_aa: CASSLAGLTGNTIYF
cdr3_nt: TGTGCCAGCAGCTTAGCCGGATTAACTGGAAACACCATATATTTT
d_call: NA
v_call: TRBV7-9
clone_size: NA
j_call: TRBJ1-3

cdr3_aa: CASMEGVTNEQFF
cdr3_nt: TGTGCCAGCATGGAGGGGGTAACCAATGAGCAGTTCTTC
d_call: NA
v_call: TRBV12-3/TRBV12-4
clone_size: many
j_call: TRBJ2-1

cdr3_aa: CSAGFQSGGYTF
cdr3_nt: TGCAGTGCAGGGTTCCAGAGCGGCGGCTACACCTTC
d_call: NA
v_call: TRBV20-1
clone_size: few
j_call: TRBJ1-2

cdr3_aa: CASSRPWRAAGPSTDTQYF
cdr3_nt: TGTGCCAGCAGCCGGCCATGGCGCGCTGCAGGACCTAGCACAGATACGCAGTATTTT
d_call: NA
v_call: TRBV7-8
clone_size: NA
j_call: TRBJ2-3

cdr3_aa: CSAVPLAGAYEQYF
cdr3_nt: TGCAGTGCCGTCCCACTAGCGGGAGCCTACGAGCAGTACTTC
d_call: TRBD2
v_call: TRBV20-1
clone_size: many
j_call: TRBJ2-7

cdr3_aa: CASSHRAFLSEQYF
cdr3_nt: TGTGCCAGCAGCCATCGGGCCTTTCTTTCCGAGCAGTACTTC
d_call: NA
v_call: TRBV7-8
clone_size: many
j_call: TRBJ2-7

cdr3_aa: CASSYAPGQVLREQYF
cdr3_nt: TGTGCCAGCAGTTACGCCCCGGGACAGGTTTTGCGAGAGCAGTACTTC
d_call: TRBD1
v_call: TRBV6-5
clone_size: many
j_call: TRBJ2-7